Shown below are 18 T cell receptor beta chains from a single sample sequenced in a study of T cells in Graves' hyperthyroidism and ophthalmopathy. Amplified regions were TCR beta CDR3 sequences from RNA transcripts. A first-round RT-PCR of the TCR CDR3 used the HTBI primer set. In TCRdb, the multiplex PCR reads were re-called with MiXCR into one record per CDR3 protein. The sample yields a few hundred thousand distinct CDR3 sequences, approximately 15% seen once. Sequenced material: blood. These receptors were obtained from a woman between 25 and 40 years old with Graves' hyperthyroidism.

This clonotype has just a few counts. This rearrangement joins TRBV30 to TRBJ2-1; 9 nucleotides match TRBD2. The CDR3 sequence is 14 residues long. J lost 9 bases, V lost 3 bases, and 9 bases had no gene match. CDR1 is GTSNPN and CDR2 is SVGIG in the germline V gene (reference sequence). The CDR3, as DNA: TGTGCCTGGAGCGTAGCGGGAGCCTCAGGTGAGCAGTTCTTC. Translation: CAWSVAGASGEQFF.

In DNA, the CDR3 is TGTGCCAGCAGCTTAGACGTCGCGGGAGGCCCTGAAGAGACCCAGTACTTC. It translates to CASSLDVAGGPEETQYF. The chain combines TRBV7-6 with TRBJ2-5; 8 positions match TRBD2. Germline CDR1 reads SGHVS; CDR2 reads FNYEAQ. This CDR3 has 17 amino acids. J was trimmed by 3 bases and V by 1 base; bases with no gene match: 10. Full variable domain (missing parts from reference TRBV7-6 and TRBJ2-5): GAGVSQSPRYKVTKRGQDVALRCDPISGHVSLYWYRQALGQGPEFLTYFNYEAQQDKSGLPNDRFSAERPEGSISTLTIQRTEQRDSAMYRCASSLDVAGGPEETQYFGPGTRLLVL.

The chain recombines TRBV6-8 with TRBJ2-5; 7 bases agree with TRBD2. The junction had 10 bases not matched to a gene; V was cut back by 10 bases and J by 5 bases. Per the germline V gene, CDR1 is MNHGY and CDR2 is SAAAGT. CDR3 length: 13 amino acids. CDR3 DNA sequence: TGTGCCACCAAGGGAGGGGTTGGCGAGACCCAGTACTTC. This sequence encodes CATKGGVGETQYF.

This clonotype was seen many times. CDR3 region: CASRRIGHQNTDTQYF. Here the CDR3 DNA reads TGTGCCAGCAGGCGGATAGGGCATCAAAACACAGATACGCAGTATTTT. This chain uses TRBV2 with TRBJ2-3; D not certain. The germline V gene encodes CDR1 SNHLY and CDR2 FYNNEI. V was pared by 6 bases and J by 2 bases, with 18 bases between. The CDR3 runs 16 residues.

This clonotype showed up just a few times. The chain links TRBV15 to TRBJ2-7, with 8 bases matching TRBD2. The CDR3 is 16 amino acids. Germline assignment: CDR1 LNHNV and CDR2 YYDKDF (reference sequence). V lost 3 bases to trimming and J lost 4 bases; unmatched junction nucleotides: 11. The CDR3 region is CATSRRPGLGSYEQYF. The DNA for the CDR3 is TGTGCCACCAGCAGGCGACCGGGACTAGGATCATACGAGCAGTACTTC.

This clonotype came up many times. The chain employs TRBV7-2 and TRBJ2-1, with TRBD1 matching over 9 bases. V dropped 5 bases and J dropped 2; count of bases not matched to a gene: 4. The CDR3 length is 15 residues. Per the germline V gene, CDR1 is SGHTA and CDR2 is FQGNSA. CDR3 bases: TGTGCCAGCAGCGTGGGACAGGGCCCCTACAATGAGCAGTTCTTC. The encoded protein is CASSVGQGPYNEQFF.

This clonotype was seen more than once but under ten times. V and J are TRBV6-1 and TRBJ2-1; D is ambiguous. CDR1 and CDR2 (germline): MNHNS, SASEGT. Trimming left V 9 bases short and J 6 bases short, with 18 bases between. The CDR3 is 14 residues long. The CDR3 bases are TGTGCCAGTTCGACTGGGATTGGGATCAATGAGCAGTTCTTC. Protein sequence: CASSTGIGINEQFF.

This clonotype was recorded a few times. The chain has TRBV20-1 and TRBJ2-7; D gene uncertain. Germline V gene data show CDR1 as DFQATT and CDR2 as SNEGSKA (reference sequence). Trimming pared 3 bases from V and 4 bases from J, leaving 13 bases between. CDR3 size: 13 residues. The chain's CDR3 is CSASIRNVYEQYF. The CDR3 DNA is TGCAGTGCTAGCATCAGAAACGTTTACGAGCAGTACTTC.

This clonotype was detected only a few times. The chain combines TRBV7-8 with TRBJ2-3, with D perhaps TRBD2 (6 bases). Trimming pared 2 bases from V and 2 bases from J, leaving 11 bases between. Germline CDR1 and CDR2: SGHVS and FQNEAQ. CDR3 length equals 15 residues. In DNA form, the CDR3 reads TGTGCCAGCAGCTTATGGGCGGGACTCACAGATACGCAGTATTTT. Protein product: CASSLWAGLTDTQYF.

The chain recombines TRBV2 with TRBJ2-6; D is perhaps TRBD1 (5 bases). CDR3 size: 15 residues. Per the germline V gene, CDR1 is SNHLY and CDR2 is FYNNEI. V lost 4 bases, J lost 3 bases, and 10 bases lay in between. Here the CDR3 reads CASSVDIYGANVLTF. In nucleotides, the CDR3 is TGTGCCAGCAGTGTGGACATTTATGGGGCCAACGTCCTGACTTTC.

This clonotype was observed many times. V usage is TRBV2 and J usage is TRBJ1-3, with 7 bases lining up with TRBD1. The length of the CDR3 is 15 residues. Germline V gene sequence: CDR1 SNHLY, CDR2 FYNNEI. J was trimmed by 0 bases and V by 2 bases; bases with no gene match: 1. The CDR3 DNA reads as TGTGCCAGCAGTGAAAACAGGGGCTCTGGAAACACCATATATTTT. Translation: CASSENRGSGNTIYF.

This clonotype was counted many times. J is TRBJ2-5 and V is TRBV25-1; possibly TRBD2 for D (6 bases). The CDR3 has 14 amino acids. V lost 3 bases, J lost 5 bases, and 13 bases lay in between. CDR1 and CDR2 (germline): MGHDK, SYGVNS. CDR3 coding DNA: TGTGCCAGCAGTGACAGGGAGGATGAGGAGACCCAGTACTTC. Translated: CASSDREDEETQYF.

V usage is TRBV24-1 and J usage is TRBJ1-2, with 8 bases lining up with TRBD1. The CDR3 runs to 14 residues. Germline CDR1 and CDR2: KGHDR and SFDVKD. J was trimmed by 6 bases and V by 3 bases; bases with no gene match: 5. The CDR3 loop reads CATSDQGTGHGYTF. CDR3 DNA sequence: TGTGCCACCAGTGATCAGGGGACAGGACATGGCTACACCTTC.

This clonotype was detected ten times or more. This chain links TRBV6-1 with TRBJ1-1; 9 bases match TRBD1. Germline V CDR1 and CDR2: MNHNS, SASEGT. Trimming cost V 6 bases and J 3 bases; bases outside gene matches: 5. This CDR3 has 14 amino acids. Here the CDR3 reads CASRIRQGDTEAFF. The CDR3 DNA is TGTGCCAGCAGAATCAGACAGGGGGACACTGAAGCTTTCTTT.

Many counts were recorded for this clonotype. This chain links TRBV28 with TRBJ2-5; no reliable D call. Germline V lookup: CDR1 MDHEN, CDR2 SYDVKM. Trimming stripped 2 bases from V and 2 bases from J, with 12 bases between. The CDR3 runs 15 residues. The CDR3 spells CASSLTGAIQETQYF. The CDR3 coding sequence is TGTGCCAGCAGTTTAACGGGCGCCATACAAGAGACCCAGTACTTC.

This clonotype has a handful of counts. V gene TRBV18 combines with J gene TRBJ1-3; D is undetermined. The CDR3 has 18 amino acids. Trimming removed 2 bases from V and 0 bases from J, with 17 bases in between. Germline V CDR1 and CDR2: KGHSH, LQKENI. CDR3 region: CASSPSLTAMSSGNTIYF. The CDR3 region has the DNA TGTGCCAGCTCACCATCGCTTACGGCTATGAGCTCTGGAAACACCATATATTTT. Using reference TRBV18 and TRBJ1-3 for the parts outside the CDR3, the full variable domain is NAGVMQNPRHLVRRRGQEARLRCSPMKGHSHVYWYRQLPEEGLKFMVYLQKENIIDESGMPKERFSAEFPKEGPSILRIQQVVRGDSAAYFCASSPSLTAMSSGNTIYFGEGSWLTVV.

This clonotype was counted ten times or more. The V call is TRBV20-1, the J call TRBJ2-1; maybe TRBD1 (6 bases). The V and J ends lost 6 bases and 7 bases respectively, with 10 bases between them. CDR3 length: 11 amino acids. Germline V gives CDR1 DFQATT, CDR2 SNEGSKA (reference sequence). CDR3 in DNA: TGCAGTGCGGCAGACAGGAATGAGCAGTTCTTC. This sequence encodes CSAADRNEQFF.

A few counts support this clonotype. This chain connects TRBV7-2 to TRBJ1-5, with TRBD1 identical over 7 bases. Germline CDR1 reads SGHTA; CDR2 reads FQGNSA. V shed 11 bases and J 2 bases; nucleotides not matched to a gene: 3. The CDR3 is made up of 12 amino acids. CDR3 in DNA: TGTGCCGTAGGGGGCCGCAATCAGCCCCAGCATTTT. This codes for CAVGGRNQPQHF.